A selection of T cell receptor beta chains follows, all from one sample in a study of T cell repertoires in cytomegalovirus infection. These receptors' antigens are unknown. TCRdb re-derived calls from the reads in MiXCR, one entry per CDR3 protein. The sample has approximately 730,000 distinct CDR3 sequences, about 33% seen once. The sequencing used cultured PBMCs, collected from culture after CMV antigen stimulation. The origin of the receptors is a human donor in good health (CMV status not recorded). Some clones in this sample may be carry-over from other donors' samples. Both conserved end residues are part of each CDR3. The order of the fields is V gene, J gene, clone size, D gene, CDR3 protein, CDR3 DNA. The D gene is left open where the match is weak. Where a row states a size, it is once, few, many or the class of an expanded clone; other rows omit it.

v_gene: TRBV7-8; j_gene: TRBJ2-1; abundance: many; d_gene: .; CDR3aa: CASSDLARVYNEQFF; CDR3nt: TGTGCCAGCAGCGACCTAGCGAGGGTTTACAATGAGCAGTTCTTC
v_gene: TRBV14; j_gene: TRBJ1-6; abundance: .; d_gene: .; CDR3aa: CASSQYHDRNSPLHF; CDR3nt: TGTGCCAGCAGCCAATATCACGACCGAAATTCACCCCTCCACTTT
v_gene: TRBV7-8; j_gene: TRBJ2-2; abundance: many; d_gene: .; CDR3aa: CASQGRTGELFF; CDR3nt: TGTGCCAGCCAGGGGCGGACCGGGGAGCTGTTTTTT
v_gene: TRBV7-2; j_gene: TRBJ1-4; abundance: few; d_gene: .; CDR3aa: CASSLAPRHVDEKLFF; CDR3nt: TGTGCCAGCAGCTTAGCGCCGAGACATGTTGATGAAAAACTGTTTTTT
v_gene: TRBV6-5; j_gene: TRBJ1-4; abundance: .; d_gene: .; CDR3aa: CASSYEKLFF; CDR3nt: TGTGCCAGCAGTTACGAAAAACTGTTTTTT
v_gene: TRBV20-1; j_gene: TRBJ2-1; abundance: .; d_gene: TRBD2; CDR3aa: CSVAAGERNEQFF; CDR3nt: TGCAGTGTGGCAGCGGGGGAACGGAATGAGCAGTTCTTC
v_gene: TRBV23-1; j_gene: TRBJ2-1; abundance: few; d_gene: TRBD1; CDR3aa: CASPSRTGWGVEQFF; CDR3nt: TGCGCCAGCCCCTCTCGGACAGGGTGGGGGGTTGAGCAGTTCTTC
v_gene: TRBV6-8; j_gene: TRBJ2-7; abundance: .; d_gene: .; CDR3aa: CASSYSVLTGEGTYEQYF; CDR3nt: TGTGCCAGCAGTTACTCGGTACTTACAGGGGAAGGGACTTACGAGCAGTACTTC
v_gene: TRBV11-2; j_gene: TRBJ1-4; abundance: .; d_gene: .; CDR3aa: CASSFRKGPANEKLFF; CDR3nt: TGTGCCAGCAGCTTTCGCAAGGGTCCTGCTAATGAAAAACTGTTTTTT
v_gene: TRBV7-2; j_gene: TRBJ2-1; abundance: few; d_gene: TRBD2; CDR3aa: CASSLGPGRGGQNEQFF; CDR3nt: TGTGCCAGCAGCTTAGGCCCGGGACGGGGGGGCCAGAATGAGCAGTTCTTC
v_gene: TRBV4-3; j_gene: TRBJ1-4; abundance: few; d_gene: TRBD1; CDR3aa: CASSQDVYRGGEKLFF; CDR3nt: TGCGCCAGCAGCCAAGATGTCTACAGGGGCGGCGAAAAACTGTTTTTT
v_gene: TRBV11-2; j_gene: TRBJ1-5; abundance: few; d_gene: .; CDR3aa: CASSPRLGCPRPPVYSNQPQHF; CDR3nt: TGTGCCAGCAGCCCCCGGTTGGGGTGTCCGCGACCCCCCGTTTATAGCAATCAGCCCCAGCATTTT
v_gene: TRBV7-8; j_gene: TRBJ2-7; abundance: many; d_gene: TRBD2; CDR3aa: CASSPGSGRVFGYEQYF; CDR3nt: TGTGCCAGCAGCCCTGGTAGCGGGAGAGTCTTTGGGTACGAGCAGTACTTC
v_gene: TRBV20-1; j_gene: TRBJ2-7; abundance: .; d_gene: TRBD1; CDR3aa: CSAFRTGIYYEQYF; CDR3nt: TGCAGTGCTTTTCGGACAGGGATTTACTACGAGCAGTACTTC
v_gene: TRBV7-2; j_gene: TRBJ2-7; abundance: many; d_gene: .; CDR3aa: CASSLVTANYEQYF; CDR3nt: TGTGCCAGCAGCTTAGTGACAGCAAACTACGAGCAGTACTTC
v_gene: TRBV12-3/TRBV12-4; j_gene: TRBJ1-2; abundance: few; d_gene: TRBD1; CDR3aa: CASRRTGESDGYTF; CDR3nt: TGTGCCAGCAGACGGACAGGGGAGTCGGATGGCTACACCTTC
v_gene: TRBV7-2; j_gene: TRBJ2-7; abundance: many; d_gene: .; CDR3aa: CASSFAGSNYEQYF; CDR3nt: TGTGCCAGCAGCTTTGCGGGGTCCAACTACGAGCAGTACTTC
v_gene: TRBV4-1; j_gene: TRBJ2-1; abundance: .; d_gene: .; CDR3aa: CASSPGAGSVYNEQFF; CDR3nt: TGCGCCAGCAGCCCCGGGGCGGGGAGTGTATACAATGAGCAGTTCTTC
v_gene: TRBV7-2; j_gene: TRBJ1-2; abundance: many; d_gene: TRBD1; CDR3aa: CASSLRTGAANYGYTF; CDR3nt: TGTGCCAGCAGCCTCAGGACAGGGGCAGCTAACTATGGCTACACCTTC
v_gene: TRBV27; j_gene: TRBJ2-1; abundance: .; d_gene: .; CDR3aa: CASSFNRLGEQFF; CDR3nt: TGTGCCAGCAGTTTCAATCGTCTGGGTGAGCAGTTCTTC
v_gene: TRBV2; j_gene: TRBJ2-1; abundance: .; d_gene: TRBD2; CDR3aa: CASSLRDYPNNEQFF; CDR3nt: TGTGCCAGCAGCCTTAGGGACTACCCAAACAATGAGCAGTTCTTC
v_gene: TRBV7-9; j_gene: TRBJ2-1; abundance: few; d_gene: .; CDR3aa: CASSLENGIWFF; CDR3nt: TGTGCCAGCAGCTTAGAAAATGGGATATGGTTCTTC
v_gene: TRBV6-1; j_gene: TRBJ2-4; abundance: .; d_gene: .; CDR3aa: CASSEAWGPRQYF; CDR3nt: TGTGCCAGCAGTGAAGCCTGGGGGCCTCGTCAGTACTTC
v_gene: TRBV5-5; j_gene: TRBJ2-7; abundance: .; d_gene: .; CDR3aa: CASSNGQFSYEQYF; CDR3nt: TGTGCCAGCAGCAACGGACAGTTTTCCTACGAGCAGTACTTC
v_gene: TRBV5-4; j_gene: TRBJ2-1; abundance: .; d_gene: .; CDR3aa: CASSAVFRGMAYNEQFF; CDR3nt: TGTGCCAGCAGCGCGGTCTTTCGGGGAATGGCCTACAATGAGCAGTTCTTC
v_gene: TRBV6-5; j_gene: TRBJ2-7; abundance: .; d_gene: .; CDR3aa: CASSYSGVYEQYF; CDR3nt: TGTGCCAGCAGTTACTCGGGGGTATACGAGCAGTACTTC
v_gene: TRBV2; j_gene: TRBJ1-3; abundance: .; d_gene: .; CDR3aa: CASSEALRGASGNTIYF; CDR3nt: TGTGCCAGCAGTGAAGCGCTTCGAGGGGCAAGTGGAAACACCATATATTTT
v_gene: TRBV5-4; j_gene: TRBJ1-5; abundance: few; d_gene: TRBD1; CDR3aa: CASSFGGQGDQPQHF; CDR3nt: TGTGCCAGCAGCTTTGGCGGACAGGGTGATCAGCCCCAGCATTTT
v_gene: TRBV7-2; j_gene: TRBJ2-2; abundance: few; d_gene: .; CDR3aa: CASGTPNTGELFF; CDR3nt: TGTGCCTCCGGGACACCGAACACCGGGGAGCTGTTTTTT
v_gene: TRBV19; j_gene: TRBJ1-2; abundance: .; d_gene: .; CDR3aa: CASSMGGLPGGYTF; CDR3nt: TGTGCCAGTAGTATGGGAGGGCTCCCCGGCGGCTACACCTTC
v_gene: TRBV7-2; j_gene: TRBJ2-7; abundance: many; d_gene: TRBD1; CDR3aa: CASSARQGLGEQYF; CDR3nt: TGTGCCAGCAGCGCCAGACAGGGATTGGGAGAGCAGTACTTC
v_gene: TRBV28; j_gene: TRBJ2-3; abundance: few; d_gene: .; CDR3aa: CASSSVTDISSTDTQYF; CDR3nt: TGTGCCAGCAGTTCCGTGACAGACATAAGCTCCACAGATACGCAGTATTTT
v_gene: TRBV7-2; j_gene: TRBJ2-5; abundance: many; d_gene: .; CDR3aa: CASSLMDIKLETQYF; CDR3nt: TGTGCCAGCAGCTTAATGGACATCAAACTAGAGACCCAGTACTTC
v_gene: TRBV4-1; j_gene: TRBJ1-1; abundance: .; d_gene: TRBD1; CDR3aa: CASSHASGGDTEAFF; CDR3nt: TGCGCCAGCAGCCATGCATCAGGGGGAGACACTGAAGCTTTCTTT
v_gene: TRBV7-2; j_gene: TRBJ2-4; abundance: few; d_gene: .; CDR3aa: CASSPVGLSLDIQYF; CDR3nt: TGTGCCAGCAGCCCCGTAGGACTGTCTTTGGACATTCAGTACTTC
v_gene: TRBV6-8; j_gene: TRBJ2-1; abundance: .; d_gene: TRBD1; CDR3aa: CASSRQGPYNEQFF; CDR3nt: TGTGCCAGCAGCCGACAGGGCCCCTACAATGAGCAGTTCTTC
v_gene: TRBV7-8; j_gene: TRBJ2-1; abundance: .; d_gene: .; CDR3aa: CASSWGRDKFF; CDR3nt: TGTGCCAGCAGCTGGGGCAGGGATAAGTTCTTC
v_gene: TRBV20-1; j_gene: TRBJ1-2; abundance: .; d_gene: .; CDR3aa: CSARNTHNYGYTF; CDR3nt: TGCAGTGCTAGAAACACCCACAACTATGGCTACACCTTC
v_gene: TRBV5-6; j_gene: TRBJ2-4; abundance: few; d_gene: .; CDR3aa: CASSTEAGKGQYF; CDR3nt: TGTGCCAGCAGCACGGAAGCAGGGAAGGGTCAGTACTTC
v_gene: TRBV20-1; j_gene: TRBJ2-7; abundance: .; d_gene: TRBD1; CDR3aa: CSATDRAYEQYF; CDR3nt: TGCAGTGCAACGGACAGGGCATACGAGCAGTACTTC
v_gene: TRBV6-2/TRBV6-3; j_gene: TRBJ2-6; abundance: many; d_gene: .; CDR3aa: CASSYSGANVLTF; CDR3nt: TGTGCCAGCAGTTACTCTGGGGCCAACGTCCTGACTTTC
v_gene: TRBV20-1; j_gene: TRBJ2-3; abundance: .; d_gene: .; CDR3aa: CSASATITDTQYF; CDR3nt: TGCAGTGCTAGTGCAACTATCACAGATACGCAGTATTTT
v_gene: TRBV5-1; j_gene: TRBJ2-1; abundance: many; d_gene: TRBD1; CDR3aa: CASSLWGQGYNEQFF; CDR3nt: TGTGCCAGCAGTTTATGGGGACAGGGGTACAATGAGCAGTTCTTC
v_gene: TRBV2; j_gene: TRBJ2-1; abundance: .; d_gene: .; CDR3aa: CASEVYDEQFF; CDR3nt: TGTGCCAGCGAGGTTTACGATGAGCAGTTCTTC
v_gene: TRBV6-2/TRBV6-3; j_gene: TRBJ1-5; abundance: .; d_gene: .; CDR3aa: CASSHRGSNQPQHF; CDR3nt: TGTGCCAGCAGCCATAGGGGCTCCAATCAGCCCCAGCATTTT
v_gene: TRBV12-3/TRBV12-4; j_gene: TRBJ2-1; abundance: .; d_gene: TRBD1; CDR3aa: CASRPPGYRGSSYNEQFF; CDR3nt: TGTGCCAGCAGGCCCCCAGGGTACAGGGGGAGCTCCTACAATGAGCAGTTCTTC
v_gene: TRBV6-1; j_gene: TRBJ1-6; abundance: .; d_gene: .; CDR3aa: CASSEWGLPNSPLHF; CDR3nt: TGTGCCAGCAGTGAATGGGGATTACCGAATTCACCCCTCCACTTT
v_gene: TRBV12-3/TRBV12-4; j_gene: TRBJ1-1; abundance: .; d_gene: .; CDR3aa: CASSTYGGGVGTEAFF; CDR3nt: TGTGCCAGCAGCACCTACGGGGGGGGGGTAGGAACTGAAGCTTTCTTT
v_gene: TRBV6-6; j_gene: TRBJ2-7; abundance: .; d_gene: .; CDR3aa: CASSYGGANYEQYF; CDR3nt: TGTGCCAGCAGTTACGGGGGGGCGAACTACGAGCAGTACTTC
v_gene: TRBV6-2/TRBV6-3; j_gene: TRBJ2-2; abundance: few; d_gene: .; CDR3aa: CASSYSNIPGTVRSTGELFF; CDR3nt: TGTGCCAGCAGTTACTCCAATATACCCGGGACCGTAAGGAGCACCGGGGAGCTGTTTTTT
v_gene: TRBV5-1; j_gene: TRBJ1-1; abundance: .; d_gene: TRBD1; CDR3aa: CASSLERAGGVRDTEAFF; CDR3nt: TGCGCCAGCAGCTTGGAGCGGGCAGGGGGCGTAAGGGACACTGAAGCTTTCTTT
v_gene: TRBV7-2; j_gene: TRBJ1-3; abundance: many; d_gene: TRBD1; CDR3aa: CASSRQGSGNTIYF; CDR3nt: TGTGCCAGCAGCAGACAGGGCTCTGGAAACACCATATATTTT
v_gene: TRBV7-9; j_gene: TRBJ2-7; abundance: .; d_gene: .; CDR3aa: CASSLATGRRLEQYF; CDR3nt: TGTGCCAGCAGCTTGGCCACGGGCCGCCGCCTCGAGCAGTACTTC
v_gene: TRBV7-2; j_gene: TRBJ2-1; abundance: few; d_gene: .; CDR3aa: CASSSYSYNEQFF; CDR3nt: TGTGCCAGCAGCTCTTACTCCTACAATGAGCAGTTCTTC